What follows describes a single T cell receptor beta chain. Its antigen is still unknown. This record belongs to a study of persistence of HIV-infected CD4 T cells. Study-level findings and limits: TCRbeta richness was lower in CMV- and Gag-responding cells than in anti-CD3/anti-CD28-responding cells.

This was the immunoSEQ version 4 assay in survey mode. The method was immunoSEQ multiplex PCR; TCRdb's version includes in-frame clones alone and lacks a portion of them. The sample contains under 20,000 clones, roughly 60% of which appear only once. Overlapping HIV-1 Gag 15-mer peptides at approximately 0.96 ug per peptide per mL were used. Sorting selected CD4+ T cells upregulating both CD40 ligand and CD69. The CDR3 extends over 12 amino acids. V was trimmed by 6 bases and J by 7 bases, leaving 12 bases between them. The V gene's germline CDR1 is MNHEY and CDR2 SVGAGI. This chain connects TRBV6-5 to TRBJ1-2, with D possibly TRBD1 on 5 matching bases. This TCR derives from an adult woman with HIV who was CMV-seropositive. Sequenced material: CD4+ T cells sorted from PBMCs after approximately 20-hour stimulation, taken from a patient who received antiretroviral therapy. The CDR3 is CASRDQGIGYTF. The CDR3 DNA follows: TGTGCCAGCAGAGACCAGGGAATTGGCTACACCTTC.